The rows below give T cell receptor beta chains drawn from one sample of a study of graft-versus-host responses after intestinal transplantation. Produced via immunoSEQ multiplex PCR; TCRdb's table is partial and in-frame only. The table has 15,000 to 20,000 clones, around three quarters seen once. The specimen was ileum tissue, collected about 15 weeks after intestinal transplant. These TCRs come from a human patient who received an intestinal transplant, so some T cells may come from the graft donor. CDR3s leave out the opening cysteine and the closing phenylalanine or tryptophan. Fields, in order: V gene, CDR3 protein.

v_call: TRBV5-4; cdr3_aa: ASRDSKETQY
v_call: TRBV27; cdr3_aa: ARPGGLNTEAF
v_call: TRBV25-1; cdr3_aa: ASSEWRGGRDREETQY
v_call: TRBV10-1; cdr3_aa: ASSDSGANVLT
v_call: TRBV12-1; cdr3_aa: ASSHKTSGSSYNEQF
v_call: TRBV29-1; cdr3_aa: SVEVWASGRRRELF
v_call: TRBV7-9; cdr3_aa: ASSLLAGGQETQY
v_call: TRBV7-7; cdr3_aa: ASSLRFLGTSGRRDEQF
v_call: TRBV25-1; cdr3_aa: ASSAQGYEQY
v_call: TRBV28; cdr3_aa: ASGIWRQGAIDTEAF
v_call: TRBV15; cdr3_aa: ATSQTGGSNQPQH
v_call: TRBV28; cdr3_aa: ASSYDPGQGLYTQY
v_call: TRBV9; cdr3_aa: ASSDTGELF
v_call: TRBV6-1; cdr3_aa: ASRMGLINYGYT
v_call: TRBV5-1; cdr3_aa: ASSRETGYYEQY
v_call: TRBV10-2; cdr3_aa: ASSDSYREQY
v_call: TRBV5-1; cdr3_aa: ASSPYGVGELF
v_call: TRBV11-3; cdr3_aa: ASSLGLAGTYEQY
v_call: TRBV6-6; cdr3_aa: ASSYSGTAYEQY
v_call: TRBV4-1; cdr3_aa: ASSHPRTGGYGYT
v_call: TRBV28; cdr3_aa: ASSSRFQIYEQY
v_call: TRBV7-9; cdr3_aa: ASSSTGLAGNEQF
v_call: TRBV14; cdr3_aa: ASSQDYDVKETQY
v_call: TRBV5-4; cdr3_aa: ASSAGTSGIGGTQY
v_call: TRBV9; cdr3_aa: ASSVGGTGRGYT
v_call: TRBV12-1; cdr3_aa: ASSFMDRGSYNEQF
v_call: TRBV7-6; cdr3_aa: ASSLLPPNEQF
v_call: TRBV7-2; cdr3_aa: ASSPHVTGYEQF
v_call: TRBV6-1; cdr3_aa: AISEEVLSYEQY
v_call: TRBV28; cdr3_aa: ASSFKQGAFEKLF
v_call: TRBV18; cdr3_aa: ASSPLRSGNTIY
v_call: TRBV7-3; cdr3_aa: ASSPRQGLGTEAF
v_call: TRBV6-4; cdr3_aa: ASSSRTYPNTEAF
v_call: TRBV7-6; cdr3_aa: ASSLAGVQETQY
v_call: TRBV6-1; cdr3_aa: ASRGAVSYNEQF
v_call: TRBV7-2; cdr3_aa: ASSLDTGSSYNSPLH
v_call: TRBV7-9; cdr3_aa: ASSPWGAGEAF
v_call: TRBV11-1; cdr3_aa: ASSLTATFSGNTIY
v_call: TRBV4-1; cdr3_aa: ASSQAARPRAQY
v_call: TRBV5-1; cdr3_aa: ASSQGLAEIRGTQY
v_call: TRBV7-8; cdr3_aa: ASSSSSLAPEF
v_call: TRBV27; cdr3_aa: ASSPGTSGRNEQF
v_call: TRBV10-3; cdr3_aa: AIDIREGSYNEQF
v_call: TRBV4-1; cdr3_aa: ASSQDPFWRATDTQY
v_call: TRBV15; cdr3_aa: ATSRERDHRRADTQY
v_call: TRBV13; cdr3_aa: ASSLGGGPTNYGYT
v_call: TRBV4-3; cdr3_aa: ASSHNGLAGYEQY
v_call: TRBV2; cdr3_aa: ASSWGTDTQY
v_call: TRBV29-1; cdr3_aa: SVAGLTSYEQY
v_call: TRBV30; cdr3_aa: AWGPDILDGTAYEQY
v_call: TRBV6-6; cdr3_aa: ASRQNEQY
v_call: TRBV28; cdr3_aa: ASSNGRGSGNTIY
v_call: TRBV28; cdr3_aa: ASYYGYT